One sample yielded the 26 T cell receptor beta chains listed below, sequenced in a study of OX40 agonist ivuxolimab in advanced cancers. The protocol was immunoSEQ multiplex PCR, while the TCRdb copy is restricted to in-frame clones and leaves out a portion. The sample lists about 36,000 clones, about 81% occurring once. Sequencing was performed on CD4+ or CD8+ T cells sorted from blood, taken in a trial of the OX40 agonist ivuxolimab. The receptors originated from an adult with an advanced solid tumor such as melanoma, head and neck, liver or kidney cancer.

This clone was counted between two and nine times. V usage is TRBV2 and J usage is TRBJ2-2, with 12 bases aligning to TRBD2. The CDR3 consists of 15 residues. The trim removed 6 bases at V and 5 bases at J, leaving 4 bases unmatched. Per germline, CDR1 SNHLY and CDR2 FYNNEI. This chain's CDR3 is CASSLTSGGTGELFF. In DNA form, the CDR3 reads TGTGCCAGCAGCCTGACTAGCGGGGGAACCGGGGAGCTGTTTTTT.

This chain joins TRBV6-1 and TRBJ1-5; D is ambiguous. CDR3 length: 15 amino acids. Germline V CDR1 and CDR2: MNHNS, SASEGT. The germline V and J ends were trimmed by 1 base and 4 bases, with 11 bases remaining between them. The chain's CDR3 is CASSEGILPNQPQHF. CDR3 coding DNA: TGTGCCAGCAGTGAAGGCATACTACCGAATCAGCCCCAGCATTTT.

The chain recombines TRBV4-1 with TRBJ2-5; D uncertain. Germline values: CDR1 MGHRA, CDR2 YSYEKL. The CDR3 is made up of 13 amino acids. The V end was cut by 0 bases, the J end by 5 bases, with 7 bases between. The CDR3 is CASSQDVWETQYF. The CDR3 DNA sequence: TGCGCCAGCAGCCAAGATGTTTGGGAGACCCAGTACTTC.

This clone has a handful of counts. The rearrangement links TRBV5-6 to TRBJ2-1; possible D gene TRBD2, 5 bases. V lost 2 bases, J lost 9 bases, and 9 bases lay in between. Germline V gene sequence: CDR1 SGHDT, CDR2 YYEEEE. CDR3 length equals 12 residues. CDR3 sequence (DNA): TGTGCCAGCAGCTTCTCGAGGGTTGAGCAGTTCTTC. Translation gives CASSFSRVEQFF.

The CDR3 region has the DNA TGTGCCTCTATAGACCCAGATACGCAGTATTTT. Translated, it gives CASIDPDTQYF. This rearrangement joins TRBV30 to TRBJ2-3; D is unresolved. Germline V gene data show CDR1 as GTSNPN and CDR2 as SVGIG (reference sequence). CDR3 length: 11 residues. V was clipped by 7 bases and J by 4 bases, with 9 bases between them.

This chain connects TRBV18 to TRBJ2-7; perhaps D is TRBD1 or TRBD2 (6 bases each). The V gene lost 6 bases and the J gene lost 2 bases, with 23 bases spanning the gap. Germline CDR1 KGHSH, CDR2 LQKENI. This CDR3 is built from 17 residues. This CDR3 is CASSVLDWGASAYEQYF. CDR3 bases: TGTGCCAGCTCGGTCCTTGATTGGGGGGCAAGCGCCTACGAGCAGTACTTC.

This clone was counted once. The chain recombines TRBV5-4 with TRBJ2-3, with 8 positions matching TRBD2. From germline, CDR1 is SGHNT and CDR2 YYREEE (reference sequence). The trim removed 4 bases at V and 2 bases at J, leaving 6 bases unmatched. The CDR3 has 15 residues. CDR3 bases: TGTGCCAGCAGCCACTTAGCGGGGATCACAGATACGCAGTATTTT. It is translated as CASSHLAGITDTQYF. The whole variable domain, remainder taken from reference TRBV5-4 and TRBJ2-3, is ETGVTQSPTHLIKTRGQQVTLRCSSQSGHNTVSWYQQALGQGPQFIFQYYREEENGRGNFPPRFSGLQFPNYSSELNVNALELDDSALYLCASSHLAGITDTQYFGPGTRLTVL.

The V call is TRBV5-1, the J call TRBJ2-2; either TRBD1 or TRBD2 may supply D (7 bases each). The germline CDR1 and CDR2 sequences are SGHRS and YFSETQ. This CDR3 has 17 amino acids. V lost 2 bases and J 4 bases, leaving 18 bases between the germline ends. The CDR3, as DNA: TGCGCCAGCAGCTTACGTCAGGGGGGGCTTAGCACCGGGGAGCTGTTTTTT. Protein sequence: CASSLRQGGLSTGELFF.

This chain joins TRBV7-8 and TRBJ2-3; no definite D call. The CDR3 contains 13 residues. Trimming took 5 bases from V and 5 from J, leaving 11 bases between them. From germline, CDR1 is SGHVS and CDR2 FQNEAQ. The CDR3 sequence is CASSPGRKDTQYF. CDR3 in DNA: TGTGCCAGCAGCCCGGGCCGGAAAGATACGCAGTATTTT.

The CDR3 sequence: CASSLEAGRPDTQYF. The CDR3 DNA reads as TGCGCCAGCAGCTTGGAGGCAGGAAGACCAGATACGCAGTATTTT. The rearrangement links TRBV5-1 to TRBJ2-3; D is ambiguous. The CDR3 is 15 residues long. Germline CDR1 reads SGHRS; CDR2 reads YFSETQ. Trimming cost V 0 bases and J 4 bases, with 12 bases left between them.

The DNA for the CDR3 is TGTGCGTCTTGGTCCCCTGGAAACACCATATATTTT. Translation gives CASWSPGNTIYF. The rearrangement uses TRBV30 and TRBJ1-3; no clear D. Germline V gives CDR1 GTSNPN, CDR2 SVGIG (reference sequence). The CDR3 loop spans 12 amino acids.

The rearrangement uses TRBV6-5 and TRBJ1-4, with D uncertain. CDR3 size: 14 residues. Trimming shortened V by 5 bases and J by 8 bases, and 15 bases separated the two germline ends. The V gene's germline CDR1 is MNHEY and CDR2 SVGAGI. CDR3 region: CASSRSTMGEKLFF. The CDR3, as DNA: TGTGCCAGCAGTCGCAGTACCATGGGGGAAAAACTGTTTTTT.

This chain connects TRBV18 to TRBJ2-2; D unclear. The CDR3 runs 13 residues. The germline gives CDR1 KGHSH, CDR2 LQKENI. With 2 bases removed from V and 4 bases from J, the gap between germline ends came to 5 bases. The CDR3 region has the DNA TGTGCCAGCTCACCAAAAGCCACCGGGGAGCTGTTTTTT. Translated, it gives CASSPKATGELFF.

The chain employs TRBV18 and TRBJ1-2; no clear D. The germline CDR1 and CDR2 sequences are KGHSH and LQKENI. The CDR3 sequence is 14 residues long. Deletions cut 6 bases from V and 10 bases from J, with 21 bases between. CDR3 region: CASSQPPDRRDYTF. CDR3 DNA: TGTGCCAGCTCCCAGCCCCCCGACCGTCGGGACTACACCTTC.

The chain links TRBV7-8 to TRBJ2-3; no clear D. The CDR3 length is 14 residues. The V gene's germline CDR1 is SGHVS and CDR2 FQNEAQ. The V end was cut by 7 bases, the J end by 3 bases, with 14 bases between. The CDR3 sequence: CASNLWKGTDTQYF. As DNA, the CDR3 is TGTGCCAGCAACCTATGGAAGGGAACAGATACGCAGTATTTT. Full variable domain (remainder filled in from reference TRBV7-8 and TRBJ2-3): GAGVSQSPRYKVAKRGQDVALRCDPISGHVSLFWYQQALGQGPEFLTYFQNEAQLDKSGLPSDRFFAERPEGSVSTLKIQRTQQEDSAVYLCASNLWKGTDTQYFGPGTRLTVL.

The CDR3 spells CSVDRQGPNEKLFF. CDR3 nucleotides: TGCAGCGTTGACCGACAGGGCCCTAATGAAAAACTGTTTTTT. The chain uses TRBV29-1 and TRBJ1-4; TRBD1 matches 7 bases. The V gene's germline CDR1 is SQVTM and CDR2 ANQGSEA. V lost 3 bases, J lost 3 bases, and 4 bases stayed unmatched. The CDR3 runs 14 residues.

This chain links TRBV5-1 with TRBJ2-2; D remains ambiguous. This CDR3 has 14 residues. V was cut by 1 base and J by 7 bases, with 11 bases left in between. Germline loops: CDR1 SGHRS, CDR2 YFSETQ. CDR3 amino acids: CASSLLGRSGELFF. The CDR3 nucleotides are TGCGCCAGCAGCTTGCTAGGAAGGAGCGGGGAGCTGTTTTTT.

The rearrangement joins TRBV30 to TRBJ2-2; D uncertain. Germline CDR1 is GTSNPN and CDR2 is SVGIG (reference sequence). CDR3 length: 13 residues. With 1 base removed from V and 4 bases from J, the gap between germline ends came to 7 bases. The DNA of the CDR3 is TGTGCCTGGAGTGAGGATAGCACCGGGGAGCTGTTTTTT. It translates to CAWSEDSTGELFF. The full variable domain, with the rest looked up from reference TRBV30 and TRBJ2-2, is SQTIHQWPATLVQPVGSPLSLECTVEGTSNPNLYWYRQAAGRGLQLLFYSVGIGQISSEVPQNLSASRPQDRQFILSSKKLLLSDSGFYLCAWSEDSTGELFFGEGSRLTVL.

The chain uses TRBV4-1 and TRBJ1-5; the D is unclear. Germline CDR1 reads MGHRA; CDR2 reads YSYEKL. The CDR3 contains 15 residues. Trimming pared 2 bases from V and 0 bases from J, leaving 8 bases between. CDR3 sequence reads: CASSQFRDSNQPQHF. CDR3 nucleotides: TGCGCCAGCAGCCAATTCCGGGATAGCAATCAGCCCCAGCATTTT.

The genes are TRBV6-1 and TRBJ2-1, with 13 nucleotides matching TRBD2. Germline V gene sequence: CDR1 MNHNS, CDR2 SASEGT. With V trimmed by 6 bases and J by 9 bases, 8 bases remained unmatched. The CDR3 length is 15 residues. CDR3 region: CASRSGLAGVPEQFF. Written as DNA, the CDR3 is TGTGCCAGCAGGTCTGGACTAGCGGGAGTTCCTGAGCAGTTCTTC.

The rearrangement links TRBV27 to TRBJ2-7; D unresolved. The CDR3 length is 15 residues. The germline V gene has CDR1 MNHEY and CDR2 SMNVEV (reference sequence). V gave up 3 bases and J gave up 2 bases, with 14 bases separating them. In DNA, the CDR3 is TGTGCCAGCAGTTTGGACCTAAACTCGGCCTACGAGCAGTACTTC. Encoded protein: CASSLDLNSAYEQYF.

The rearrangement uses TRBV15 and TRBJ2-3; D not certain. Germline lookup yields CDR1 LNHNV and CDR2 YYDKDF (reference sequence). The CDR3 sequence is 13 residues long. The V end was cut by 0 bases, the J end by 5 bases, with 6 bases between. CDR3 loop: CATSRDPEDTQYF. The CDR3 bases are TGTGCCACCAGCAGAGACCCCGAAGATACGCAGTATTTT.

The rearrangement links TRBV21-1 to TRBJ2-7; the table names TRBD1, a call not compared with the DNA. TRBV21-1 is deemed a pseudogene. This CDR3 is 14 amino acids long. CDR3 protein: CASRGAGKNYEQYF. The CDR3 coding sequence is TGTGCCAGCAGGGGGGCAGGTAAAAACTACGAGCAGTACTTC.

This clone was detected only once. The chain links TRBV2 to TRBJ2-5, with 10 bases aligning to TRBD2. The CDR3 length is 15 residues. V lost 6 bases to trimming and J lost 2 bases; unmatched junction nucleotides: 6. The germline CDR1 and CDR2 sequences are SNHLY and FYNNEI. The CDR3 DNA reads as TGTGCCAGCAGCCGGACTAGCGGAACACAAGAGACCCAGTACTTC. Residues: CASSRTSGTQETQYF.

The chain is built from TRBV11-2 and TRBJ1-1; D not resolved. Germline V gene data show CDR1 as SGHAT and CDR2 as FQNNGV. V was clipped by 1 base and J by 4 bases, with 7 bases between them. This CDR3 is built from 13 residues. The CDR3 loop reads CASSLVRSTEAFF. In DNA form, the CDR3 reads TGTGCCAGCAGCTTAGTACGTTCCACTGAAGCTTTCTTT.

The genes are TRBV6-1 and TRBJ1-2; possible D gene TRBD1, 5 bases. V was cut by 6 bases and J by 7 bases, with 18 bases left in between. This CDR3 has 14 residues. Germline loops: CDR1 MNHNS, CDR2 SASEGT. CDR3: CASRPGWGGGGYTF. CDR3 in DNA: TGTGCCAGCAGGCCCGGGTGGGGCGGTGGTGGCTACACCTTC.